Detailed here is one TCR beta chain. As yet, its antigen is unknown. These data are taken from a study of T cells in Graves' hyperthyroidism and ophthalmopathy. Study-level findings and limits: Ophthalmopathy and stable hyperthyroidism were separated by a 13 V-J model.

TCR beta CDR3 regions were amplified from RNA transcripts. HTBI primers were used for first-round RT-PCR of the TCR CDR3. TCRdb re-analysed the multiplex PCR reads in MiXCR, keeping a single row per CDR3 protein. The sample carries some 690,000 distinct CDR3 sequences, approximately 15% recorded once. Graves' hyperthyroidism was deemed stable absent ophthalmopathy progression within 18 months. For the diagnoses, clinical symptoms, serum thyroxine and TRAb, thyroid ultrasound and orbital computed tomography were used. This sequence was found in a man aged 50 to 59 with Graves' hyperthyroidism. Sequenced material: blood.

This CDR3 reads CASSDPGGPSGNEQFF. The CDR3 coding sequence is TGTGCCAGCAGTGACCCCGGAGGGCCGTCGGGCAATGAGCAGTTCTTC. The chain recombines TRBV2 with TRBJ2-1; tentative D call: TRBD2 (6 bases). CDR1 SNHLY and CDR2 FYNNEI come from the germline V gene. V was cut by 3 bases and J by 6 bases, with 18 bases left in between. The CDR3 totals 16 residues. The variable domain in full, completed from reference TRBV2 and TRBJ2-1, reads EPEVTQTPSHQVTQMGQEVILRCVPISNHLYFYWYRQILGQKVEFLVSFYNNEISEKSEIFDDQFSVERPDGSNFTLKIRSTKLEDSAMYFCASSDPGGPSGNEQFFGPGTRLTVL.